This entry lists 16 T cell receptor beta chains sequenced from one sample in a study of shared clonotypes between healthy human individuals. In the naive CD8 group, cells lacked CD45RO and were positively selected for CCR7, so terminally differentiated effector memory CD45RA+ cells were left out. Method: immunoSEQ multiplex PCR; TCRdb's copy keeps in-frame clones and lacks some. This table has nearly 2 million clones, about 95% appearing once. The sequencing sample was made of naive CD8+ T cells sorted from blood. The receptors were sampled from a man aged 18 to 30 in good health.

For the CDR3, the DNA is TGTGCCAGCAGCTTAGGAAGAGACTACAATGAGCAGTTCTTC. Its protein product is CASSLGRDYNEQFF. This chain connects TRBV7-9 to TRBJ2-1; D uncertain. The CDR3 covers 14 residues. Per the germline V gene, CDR1 is SEHNR and CDR2 is FQNEAQ (reference sequence). V shed 1 base and J shed 3 bases, with 7 bases lying between them.

The rearrangement joins TRBV10-3 to TRBJ2-3; tentative D call: TRBD2 (6 bases). The CDR3 runs to 17 residues. V was trimmed by 5 bases and J by 1 base, leaving 19 bases between them. Germline assignment: CDR1 ENHRY and CDR2 SYGVKD. As DNA, the CDR3 is TGTGCCATCAGTCCACATCCCTCTAGCGATCGCACAGATACGCAGTATTTT. This sequence encodes CAISPHPSSDRTDTQYF.

The V call is TRBV18, the J call TRBJ2-7; a possible D gene is TRBD2 (5 bases). Germline V gene sequence: CDR1 KGHSH, CDR2 LQKENI. The CDR3 extends over 13 amino acids. Trimming took 3 bases from V and 7 from J, leaving 13 bases between them. The CDR3 region is CASSPAGSGEQYF. DNA for the CDR3: TGTGCCAGCTCACCGGCGGGTTCGGGGGAGCAGTACTTC.

The chain links TRBV4-1 to TRBJ2-2; D ambiguous. Trimming removed 6 bases at V and 0 bases at J, with 8 bases between. Germline V CDR1 and CDR2: MGHRA, YSYEKL. This CDR3 comprises 14 residues. The CDR3 here is CASSTTPNTGELFF. The DNA of the CDR3 is TGCGCCAGCAGTACGACACCGAACACCGGGGAGCTGTTTTTT.

CDR3 region: CASSPGPGQGAEAFF. The CDR3 nucleotides are TGTGCCAGCAGCCCTGGCCCCGGACAGGGGGCTGAAGCTTTCTTT. This chain uses TRBV7-3 with TRBJ1-1, with TRBD1 identical over 10 bases. The CDR3 consists of 15 residues. V dropped 5 bases and J dropped 6; count of bases not matched to a gene: 9. The germline CDR1 and CDR2 sequences are SGHTA and FQGTGA.

This chain uses TRBV13 with TRBJ1-1; D uncertain. CDR1 is PRHDT, CDR2 FYEKMQ, per germline (reference sequence). The CDR3 is 14 residues long. The V gene lost 4 bases and the J gene lost 1 base, with 10 bases spanning the gap. Here the CDR3 reads CASSSRRANTEAFF. For the CDR3, the DNA is TGTGCCAGCAGCTCCAGGAGGGCGAACACTGAAGCTTTCTTT. The full variable domain, completed using reference TRBV13 and TRBJ1-1, is AAGVIQSPRHLIKEKRETATLKCYPIPRHDTVYWYQQGPGQDPQFLISFYEKMQSDKGSIPDRFSAQQFSDYHSELNMSSLELGDSALYFCASSSRRANTEAFFGQGTRLTVV.

The V gene is TRBV15, the J gene TRBJ2-5; 12 bases map to TRBD1. The CDR3 consists of 16 residues. After removal of 0 bases from V and 4 bases from J, the junction contained 3 bases not matched to a gene. Germline loops: CDR1 LNHNV, CDR2 YYDKDF (reference sequence). This CDR3 reads CATSRDLGQGAETQYF. Written as DNA, the CDR3 is TGTGCCACCAGCAGAGATCTGGGACAGGGGGCAGAGACCCAGTACTTC.

This clone showed up just once. The CDR3 DNA sequence: TGTGCCAGTAGTCAAAGCGGGAGGGGCTCCTACAATGAGCAGTTCTTC. Translation gives CASSQSGRGSYNEQFF. V and J are TRBV19 and TRBJ2-1; 10 positions match TRBD2. J was trimmed by 0 bases and V by 5 bases; bases with no gene match: 4. Germline V gene sequence: CDR1 LNHDA, CDR2 SQIVND (reference sequence). The CDR3 spans 16 residues.

This chain links TRBV25-1 with TRBJ1-6, with no clear D. V lost 5 bases and J 7 bases, leaving 9 bases between the germline ends. The CDR3 has 13 residues. Germline lookup yields CDR1 MGHDK and CDR2 SYGVNS. CDR3 bases: TGTGCCAGCAGTCCCCTACAGAATTCACCCCTCCACTTT. This encodes CASSPLQNSPLHF.

The chain is built from TRBV7-2 and TRBJ1-2; unclear D gene. The V and J ends lost 0 bases and 7 bases respectively, with 18 bases between them. This CDR3 comprises 16 residues. CDR1 is SGHTA, CDR2 FQGNSA, per germline. CDR3 nucleotides: TGTGCCAGCAGCTTAGCGAAGCAGGCCCGTTCTCCTGGCTACACCTTC. This encodes CASSLAKQARSPGYTF.

This chain uses TRBV9 with TRBJ2-7; 10 bases align to TRBD2. Germline assignment: CDR1 SGDLS and CDR2 YYNGEE. The CDR3 has 16 residues. The V segment lost 4 bases and the J segment 3 bases; nucleotides outside the gene matches: 10. In DNA, the CDR3 is TGTGCCAGCAGCACTTCAAGCGGGAGGGCGATCTACGAGCAGTACTTC. Translating gives CASSTSSGRAIYEQYF.

V and J are TRBV27 and TRBJ1-5; D is unclear. CDR3 length equals 14 residues. Germline CDR1 MNHEY, CDR2 SMNVEV (reference sequence). Trimming took off 2 bases at V and 5 bases at J, with 10 bases between the two ends. The DNA for the CDR3 is TGTGCCAGCAGTTTAAGGTCGGGTGATCAGCCCCAGCATTTT. It encodes CASSLRSGDQPQHF.

The sample holds one count of this clone. The genes are TRBV28 and TRBJ1-1; D is ambiguous. The CDR3 is made up of 13 amino acids. V was trimmed by 1 base and J by 7 bases, leaving 10 bases between them. Germline V gives CDR1 MDHEN, CDR2 SYDVKM. The chain's CDR3 is CASSLYRGFEAFF. The CDR3 coding sequence is TGTGCCAGCAGTTTATATCGGGGATTTGAAGCTTTCTTT.

The chain has TRBV14 and TRBJ2-1; TRBD1 matches 8 bases. Germline V gene data show CDR1 as SGHDN and CDR2 as FVKESK. The ends lost 4 bases at V and 5 bases at J; junction bases unmatched: 10. The CDR3 spans 16 residues. The CDR3 reads CASSRPTGDPNNEQFF. The CDR3 region has the DNA TGTGCCAGCAGCCGCCCGACAGGGGACCCCAACAATGAGCAGTTCTTC.

The V and J genes are TRBV18 and TRBJ1-6; no clear D gene. V was clipped by 5 bases and J by 9 bases, with 14 bases between them. The CDR3 is 14 residues long. CDR1 and CDR2 (germline): KGHSH, LQKENI. CDR3 loop: CASSSTAVVSPLHF. CDR3 sequence (DNA): TGTGCCAGCTCATCGACCGCGGTTGTTTCACCCCTCCACTTT. Together with reference TRBV18 and TRBJ1-6, the CDR3 gives the full variable domain: NAGVMQNPRHLVRRRGQEARLRCSPMKGHSHVYWYRQLPEEGLKFMVYLQKENIIDESGMPKERFSAEFPKEGPSILRIQQVVRGDSAAYFCASSSTAVVSPLHFGNGTRLTVT.

The chain carries TRBV6-6 and TRBJ1-4; D is unresolved. Germline values: CDR1 MNHNY, CDR2 SVGAGI (reference sequence). The CDR3 is made up of 16 amino acids. The ends were cut back, 0 bases at V and 6 bases at J, with 14 bases in the middle. The CDR3 spells CASSYSEGAEYEKLFF. The CDR3 region has the DNA TGTGCCAGCAGTTACTCCGAGGGCGCCGAATATGAAAAACTGTTTTTT.